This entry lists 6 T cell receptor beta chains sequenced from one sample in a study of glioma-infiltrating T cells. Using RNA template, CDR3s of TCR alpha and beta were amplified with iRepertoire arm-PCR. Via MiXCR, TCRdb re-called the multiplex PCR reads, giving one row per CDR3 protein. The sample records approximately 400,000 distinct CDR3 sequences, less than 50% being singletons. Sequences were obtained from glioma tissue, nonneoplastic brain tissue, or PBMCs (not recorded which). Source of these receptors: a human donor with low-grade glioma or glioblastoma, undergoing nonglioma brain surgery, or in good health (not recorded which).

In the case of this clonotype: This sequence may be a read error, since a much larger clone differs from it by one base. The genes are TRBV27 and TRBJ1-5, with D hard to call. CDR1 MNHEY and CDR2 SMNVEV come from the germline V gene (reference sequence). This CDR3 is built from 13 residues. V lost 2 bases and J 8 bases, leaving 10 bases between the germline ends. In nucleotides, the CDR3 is TGTGCCAGCAGTTTAAACAGAAATAAGCCCCAGCATTTT. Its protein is CASSLNRNKPQHF.

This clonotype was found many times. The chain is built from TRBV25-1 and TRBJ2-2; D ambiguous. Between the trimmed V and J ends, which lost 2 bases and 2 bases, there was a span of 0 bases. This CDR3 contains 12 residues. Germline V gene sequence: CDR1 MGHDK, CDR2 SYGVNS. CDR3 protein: CASSENTGELFF. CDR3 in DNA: TGTGCCAGCAGTGAAAACACCGGGGAGCTGTTTTTT.

The DNA of the CDR3 is TGTGCCAGCAGTTTTTCCAGCGGAGGAACCTACAATGAGCAGTTCTTC. Protein sequence: CASSFSSGGTYNEQFF. The V gene is TRBV12-3 or TRBV12-4, the J gene TRBJ2-1, with D maybe TRBD2 (5 bases). The CDR3 covers 16 residues. The ends were cut back, 3 bases at V and 2 bases at J, with 14 bases in the middle.

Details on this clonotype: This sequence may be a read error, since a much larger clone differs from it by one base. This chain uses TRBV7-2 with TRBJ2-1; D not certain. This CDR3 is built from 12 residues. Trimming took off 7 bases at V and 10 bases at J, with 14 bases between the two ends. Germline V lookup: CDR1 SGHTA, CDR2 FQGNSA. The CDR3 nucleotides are TGTGCCAGCACGACGACCCCCTACGAGCAGTTCTTC. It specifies CASTTTPYEQFF.

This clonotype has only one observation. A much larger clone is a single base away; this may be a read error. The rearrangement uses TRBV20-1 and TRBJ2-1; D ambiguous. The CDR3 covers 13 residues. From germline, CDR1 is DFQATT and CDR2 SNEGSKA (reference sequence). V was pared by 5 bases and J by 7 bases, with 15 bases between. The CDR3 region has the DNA TGCAGTGCTGGATTGGTAGCTCGGAATGAGCAGTTCTTC. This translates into CSAGLVARNEQFF.

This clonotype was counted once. The chain's CDR3 is CASSYSLLSGETQYF. The CDR3 DNA reads TGTGCCAGCAGTTACTCGCTCCTGTCTGGGGAGACCCAGTACTTC. The chain employs TRBV6-6 and TRBJ2-5; D ambiguous. The V end was cut by 0 bases, the J end by 5 bases, with 13 bases between. This CDR3 has 15 residues. Germline values: CDR1 MNHNY, CDR2 SVGAGI (reference sequence).